The TCR beta chain under discussion was sequenced for a study of T cell responses to AZD1222 COVID-19 vaccine (dated by TCRdb to the early 2020s). In terms of the full investigation: Because spike-specific TCR depth and breadth did not differ between the two schedules, AZD1222 recipients who got a second dose at roughly 4 weeks were pooled with those who got a second dose at roughly 12 weeks. Trial participants were enrolled by age into subgroups of 18-55, 56-69 and 70-plus years, and around 150, 28 and 57 TCR-sequenced participants, respectively, were included in these subgroups. TCR sequencing covered approximately 230 trial participants: some 210 given two doses of AZD1222 and some 25 given two doses of MenACWY control vaccine.

Spanning cysteine to phenylalanine, the CDR3 consists of 13 amino acids. Kept here is only the CDR3 DNA, which spans 39 bases and is read in frame from base 1. Trimming at the junction amounts to 4 bases on V and 7 bases on J, and the germline ends lie 11 bases apart. CDR1 and CDR2 were assigned from the germline V gene as MNHNS and SASEGT. The CDR3 regions of human TCRbeta chains were analyzed by immunosequencing. On the authors' methods: Repertoire TCRs were matched against a reference library of SARS-CoV-2-specific TCRs generated with the MIRA antigen-specificity platform. Breadth was defined as the fraction of unique TCRs that were SARS-CoV-2-associated. Depth was defined as the fraction of total T cells that were SARS-CoV-2-associated. Using the MIRA data, each spike-specific TCR was mapped to the spike region that the TCR reacts to and placed in a CD4 or CD8 class. Log10-transformed breadth and depth values were compared by one-way ANOVA with Sidak's multiple comparisons tests. TCRdb obtained this table from immuneACCESS and retained in-frame rearrangements with V and J assigned. These tables miss some clones; where compared with another copy, unresolved V genes account for less than half of the shortfall, and the remainder is unexplained. V and J calls and clone size are given by that table; D and trimming were obtained from the DNA. The table for this sample lists 97,000 or so clones; roughly 86% of them were counted only once. The ten most abundant clones make up 5% of the sample.

In the paper's terms, the time point label means: baseline before first vaccination. The vaccinee samples were drawn from two UK trials, COV001 and COV002, one of which was a single-blind randomized controlled phase 2/3 trial testing AZD1222 (ChAdOx1 nCoV-19) in healthy adults. For TCRbeta chain sequencing, PBMC samples from trial participants were taken at day 0 and at day 28 after the second dose. In regard to this clone: Its antigen specificity is not known. Base qualities are not recorded, but no much larger clone differs from it by a single base.

Study-wide findings and limitations: Reportedly, almost half of the unique spike-specific TCRs recognized epitopes lying outside the regions that are mutated in the B.1.351 and B.1.1.7 variants. Participants were mostly white British and included more females than males, and it was suggested by the authors that clonal diversity may have been underestimated. No day 14 peak-response samples were available, so repertoires were characterized only after the peak T cell response. Conclusions about previously exposed vaccinees are limited, since just five to seven AZD1222 recipients were seropositive for SARS-CoV-2 at baseline. A significant rise in spike-specific TCR breadth and depth was observed after two AZD1222 doses relative to day 0 and relative to MenACWY recipients. CD4 TCRs associated with the vaccine covered the entire spike protein, and the dominant responses were in regions 160-218 and 743-854. The 56-69-year group was small, and its depth increase did not reach significance, likely because of low power.

The sequence came from an adult in good health. This specimen was peripheral blood, taken on day 0 of AZD1222 vaccination. The rearrangement joined TRBV6-1 to TRBJ2-1; tentative D gene TRBD1, with 6 bases matching. The bases read TGTGCCAGCAGTGGGCTAAGGGGGAATGAGCAGTTCTTC. This gives the protein CASSGLRGNEQFF.